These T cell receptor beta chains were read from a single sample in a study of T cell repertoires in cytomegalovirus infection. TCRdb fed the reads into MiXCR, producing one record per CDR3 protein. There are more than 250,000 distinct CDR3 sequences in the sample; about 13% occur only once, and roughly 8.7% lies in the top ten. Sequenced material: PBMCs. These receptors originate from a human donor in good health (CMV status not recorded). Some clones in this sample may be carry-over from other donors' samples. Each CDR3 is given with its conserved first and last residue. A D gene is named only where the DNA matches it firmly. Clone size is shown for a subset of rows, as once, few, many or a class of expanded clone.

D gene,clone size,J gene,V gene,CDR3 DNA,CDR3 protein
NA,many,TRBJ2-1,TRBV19,TGTGCCAGTACCCCCGGGGGTGCGGCCTCCCCGGGGAGCTCCTACAATGAGCAGTTCTTC,CASTPGGAASPGSSYNEQFF
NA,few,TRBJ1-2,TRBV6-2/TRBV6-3,TGTGCCAGCAGTTCCCAGATTGTTTATGGCTACACCTTC,CASSSQIVYGYTF
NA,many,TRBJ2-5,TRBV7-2,TGTGCCAGCAGCTTCTCTAGGACACAAGAGACCCAGTACTTC,CASSFSRTQETQYF
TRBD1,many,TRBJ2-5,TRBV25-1,TGTGCCAGCAGTGGGGGACAGGAGGCGACCCAGTACTTC,CASSGGQEATQYF
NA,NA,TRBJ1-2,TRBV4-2,TGTGCCAGCAGCCAAGGGGTCGACTACACCTTC,CASSQGVDYTF
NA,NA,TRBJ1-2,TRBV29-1,TGCAGCGCCCGGTGGGGAGATGGCTACACCTTC,CSARWGDGYTF
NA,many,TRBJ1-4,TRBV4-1,TGCGCCAGCAGTCGACGTCAGCTTAATGAAAAACTGTTTTTT,CASSRRQLNEKLFF
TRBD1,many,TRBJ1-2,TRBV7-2,TGTGCCAGCAGCTCGTCGACAGGGGCAATTCGGAATGGCTACACCTTC,CASSSSTGAIRNGYTF
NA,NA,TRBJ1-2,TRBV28,TGTGCCAGCAGTTTAACCGGGGCTAACTATGGCTACACCTTC,CASSLTGANYGYTF
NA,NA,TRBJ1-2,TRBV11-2,TGTGCCAGCAGCCGATCTTTCGGACACGCCTATGGCTACACCTTC,CASSRSFGHAYGYTF
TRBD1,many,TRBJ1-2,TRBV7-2,TGTGCCAGCAGCTCCGGGACAGGGGCCCTACTGTATGGCTACACCTTC,CASSSGTGALLYGYTF
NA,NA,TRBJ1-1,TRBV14,TGTGCCAGCAGCCAATTTAAAGTGAAGAGTTGGGGCTCTGAAGCTTTCTTT,CASSQFKVKSWGSEAFF
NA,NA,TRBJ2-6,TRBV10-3,TGTGCCATCAGTGAGTCTGGCAAATCTGGGGCCAACGTCCTGACTTTC,CAISESGKSGANVLTF
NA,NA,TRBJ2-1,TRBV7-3,TGTGCCAGCAGCTTCGAAGGGAGCGGCGATGAGCAGTTCTTC,CASSFEGSGDEQFF
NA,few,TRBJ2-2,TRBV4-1,TGCGCCAGCAGCCAGGGATCAGCGAACACCGGGGAGCTGTTTTTT,CASSQGSANTGELFF